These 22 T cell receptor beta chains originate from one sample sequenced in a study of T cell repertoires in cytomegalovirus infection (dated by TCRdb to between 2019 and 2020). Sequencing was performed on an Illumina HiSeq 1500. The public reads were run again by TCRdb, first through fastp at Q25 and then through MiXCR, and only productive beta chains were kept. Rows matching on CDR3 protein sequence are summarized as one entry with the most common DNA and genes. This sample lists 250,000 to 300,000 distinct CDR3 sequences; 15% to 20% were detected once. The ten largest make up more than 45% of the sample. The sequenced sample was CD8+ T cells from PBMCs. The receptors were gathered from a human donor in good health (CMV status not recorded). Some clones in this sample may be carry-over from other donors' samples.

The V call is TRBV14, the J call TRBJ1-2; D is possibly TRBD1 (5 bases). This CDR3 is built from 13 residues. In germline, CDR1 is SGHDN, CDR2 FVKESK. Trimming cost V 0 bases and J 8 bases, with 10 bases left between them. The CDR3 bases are TGTGCCAGCAGCCAAGATCTGGGGGACGGCTACACCTTC. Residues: CASSQDLGDGYTF.

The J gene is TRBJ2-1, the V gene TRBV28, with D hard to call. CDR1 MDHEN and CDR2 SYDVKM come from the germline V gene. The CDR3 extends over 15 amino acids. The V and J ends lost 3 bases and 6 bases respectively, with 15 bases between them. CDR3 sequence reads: CASSLGSLKFNEQFF. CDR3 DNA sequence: TGTGCCAGCAGTTTGGGCTCTTTGAAATTCAATGAGCAGTTCTTC.

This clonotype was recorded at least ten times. The CDR3 bases are TGTGCCAGCAGTTCTTTACGACAGGGGGCGGCGAACGAGCAGTACTTC. Translation: CASSSLRQGAANEQYF. V and J are TRBV6-5 and TRBJ2-7; TRBD1 agrees at 10 bases. Germline assignment: CDR1 MNHEY and CDR2 SVGAGI. The CDR3 totals 16 residues. With V trimmed by 4 bases and J by 5 bases, 11 bases remained unmatched.

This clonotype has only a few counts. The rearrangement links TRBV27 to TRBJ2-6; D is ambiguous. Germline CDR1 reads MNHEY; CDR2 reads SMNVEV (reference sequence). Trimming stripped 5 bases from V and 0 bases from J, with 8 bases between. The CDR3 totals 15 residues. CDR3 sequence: CASSRLDSGANVLTF. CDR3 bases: TGTGCCAGCAGTCGCCTCGACTCTGGGGCCAACGTCCTGACTTTC.

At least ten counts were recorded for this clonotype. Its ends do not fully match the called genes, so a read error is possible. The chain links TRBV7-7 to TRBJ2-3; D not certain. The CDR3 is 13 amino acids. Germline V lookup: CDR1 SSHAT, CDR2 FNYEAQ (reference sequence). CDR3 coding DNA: TGTGCTAGCAGCTCCATGTCCGGGGATACGCAGTATTTT. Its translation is CASSSMSGDTQYF.

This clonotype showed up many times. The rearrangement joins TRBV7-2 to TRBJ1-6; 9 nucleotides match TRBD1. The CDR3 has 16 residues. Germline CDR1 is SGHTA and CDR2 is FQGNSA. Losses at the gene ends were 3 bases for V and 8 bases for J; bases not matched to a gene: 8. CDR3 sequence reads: CASSFTTGQGDSPLHF. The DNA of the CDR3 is TGTGCCAGCAGCTTCACAACGGGACAGGGAGATTCACCCCTCCACTTT.

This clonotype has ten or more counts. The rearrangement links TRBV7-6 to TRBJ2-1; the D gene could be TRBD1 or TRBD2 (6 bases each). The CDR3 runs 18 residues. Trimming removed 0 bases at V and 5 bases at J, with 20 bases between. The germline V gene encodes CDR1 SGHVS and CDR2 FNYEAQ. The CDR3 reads CASSLAPGGGRGDNEQFF. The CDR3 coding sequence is TGTGCCAGCAGCTTAGCCCCGGGTGGGGGTAGGGGGGACAATGAGCAGTTCTTC.

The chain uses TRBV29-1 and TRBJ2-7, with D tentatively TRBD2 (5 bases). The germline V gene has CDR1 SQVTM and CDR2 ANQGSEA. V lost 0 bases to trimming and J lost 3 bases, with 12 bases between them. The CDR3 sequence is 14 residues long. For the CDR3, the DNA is TGCAGCGTTGAAGATCCGACTAACCTCTACGAGCAGTACTTC. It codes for CSVEDPTNLYEQYF.

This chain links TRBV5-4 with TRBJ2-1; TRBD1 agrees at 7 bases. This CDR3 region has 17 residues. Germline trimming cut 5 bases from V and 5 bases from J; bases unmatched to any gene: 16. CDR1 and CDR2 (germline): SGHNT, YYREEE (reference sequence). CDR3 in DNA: TGTGCCAGCAGGCCGGGGACAGCCCTGGGGGCACACAATGAGCAGTTCTTC. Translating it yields CASRPGTALGAHNEQFF.

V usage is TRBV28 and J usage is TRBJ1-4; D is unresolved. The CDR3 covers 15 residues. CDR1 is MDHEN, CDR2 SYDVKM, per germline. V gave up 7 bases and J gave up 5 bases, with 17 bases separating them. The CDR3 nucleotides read TGTGCCAGCAATTCCCTGGGAGGGCAGAATGAAAAACTGTTTTTT. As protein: CASNSLGGQNEKLFF.

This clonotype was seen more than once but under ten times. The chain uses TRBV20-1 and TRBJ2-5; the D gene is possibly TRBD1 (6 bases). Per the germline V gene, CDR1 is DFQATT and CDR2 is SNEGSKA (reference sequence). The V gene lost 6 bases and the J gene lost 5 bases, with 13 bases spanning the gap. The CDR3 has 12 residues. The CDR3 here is CSAPQGTETQYF. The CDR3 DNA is TGCAGTGCCCCACAGGGTACGGAGACCCAGTACTTC.

The CDR3 nucleotides read TGTGCCAGTAGTCCTCAGGGGGCGGTATGGAACACTGAAGCTTTCTTT. This translates into CASSPQGAVWNTEAFF. The chain carries TRBV19 and TRBJ1-1, with 8 nucleotides matching TRBD1. The J segment lost 1 base and the V segment lost 5 bases, leaving 9 bases of the junction unmatched. From germline, CDR1 is LNHDA and CDR2 SQIVND (reference sequence). This CDR3 comprises 16 residues.

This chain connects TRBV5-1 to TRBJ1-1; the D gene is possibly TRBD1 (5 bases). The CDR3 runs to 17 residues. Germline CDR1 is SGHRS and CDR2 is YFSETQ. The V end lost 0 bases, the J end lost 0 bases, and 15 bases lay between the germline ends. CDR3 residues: CASSLETGGVLNTEAFF. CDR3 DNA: TGCGCCAGCAGCTTGGAGACGGGAGGGGTTCTGAACACTGAAGCTTTCTTT.

CDR3 sequence: CASSSRDGPTDTQYF. CDR3 DNA: TGTGCCAGCAGCTCCCGGGACGGGCCGACAGATACGCAGTATTTT. V gene TRBV11-3 combines with J gene TRBJ2-3; D possibly matches TRBD1 or TRBD2 (5 bases each). The germline V and J ends were trimmed by 4 bases and 3 bases, with 14 bases remaining between them. The germline V gene has CDR1 SGHNT and CDR2 YENEEA. The CDR3 has 15 residues.

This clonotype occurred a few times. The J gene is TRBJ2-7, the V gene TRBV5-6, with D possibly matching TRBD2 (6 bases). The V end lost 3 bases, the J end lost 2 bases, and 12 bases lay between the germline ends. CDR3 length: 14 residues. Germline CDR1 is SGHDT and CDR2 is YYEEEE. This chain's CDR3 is CASSYSGFTYEQYF. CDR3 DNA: TGTGCCAGCAGCTATAGCGGATTCACCTACGAGCAGTACTTC. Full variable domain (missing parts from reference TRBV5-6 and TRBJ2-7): DAGVTQSPTHLIKTRGQQVTLRCSPKSGHDTVSWYQQALGQGPQFIFQYYEEEERQRGNFPDRFSGHQFPNYSSELNVNALLLGDSALYLCASSYSGFTYEQYFGPGTRLTVT.

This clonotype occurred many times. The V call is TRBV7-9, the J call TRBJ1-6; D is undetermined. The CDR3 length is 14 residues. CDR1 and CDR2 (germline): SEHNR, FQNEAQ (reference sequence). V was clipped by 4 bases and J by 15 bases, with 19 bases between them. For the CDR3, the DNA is TGTGCCAGCAGCTCTAATGAGGCACGGCCTAACCTCCACTTT. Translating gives CASSSNEARPNLHF.

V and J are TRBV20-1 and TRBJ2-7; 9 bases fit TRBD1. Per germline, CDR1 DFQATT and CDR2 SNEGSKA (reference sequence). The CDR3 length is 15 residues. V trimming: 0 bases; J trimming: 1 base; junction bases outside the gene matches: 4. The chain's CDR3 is CSARDRTGVSYEQYF. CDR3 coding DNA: TGCAGTGCTAGAGATCGGACAGGGGTATCCTACGAGCAGTACTTC.

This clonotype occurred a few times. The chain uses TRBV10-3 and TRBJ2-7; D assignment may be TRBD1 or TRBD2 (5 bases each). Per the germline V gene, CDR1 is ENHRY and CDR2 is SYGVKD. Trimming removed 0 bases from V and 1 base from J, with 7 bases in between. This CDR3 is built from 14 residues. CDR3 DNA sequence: TGTGCCATCAGTGAGTCGGGACGATCCTACGAGCAGTACTTC. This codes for CAISESGRSYEQYF.

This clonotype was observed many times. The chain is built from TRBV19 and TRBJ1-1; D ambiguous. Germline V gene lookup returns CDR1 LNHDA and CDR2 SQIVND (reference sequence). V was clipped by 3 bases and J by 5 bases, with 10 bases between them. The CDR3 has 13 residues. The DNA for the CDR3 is TGTGCCAGTAGTATTGGACCCGGGACTGAAGCTTTCTTT. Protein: CASSIGPGTEAFF.

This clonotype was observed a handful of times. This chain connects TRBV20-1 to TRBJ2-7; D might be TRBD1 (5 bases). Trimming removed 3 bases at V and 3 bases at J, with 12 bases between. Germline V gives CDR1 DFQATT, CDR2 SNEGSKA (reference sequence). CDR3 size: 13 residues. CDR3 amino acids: CSARSQDNYEQYF. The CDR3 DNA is TGCAGTGCTAGGAGTCAGGACAACTACGAGCAGTACTTC.

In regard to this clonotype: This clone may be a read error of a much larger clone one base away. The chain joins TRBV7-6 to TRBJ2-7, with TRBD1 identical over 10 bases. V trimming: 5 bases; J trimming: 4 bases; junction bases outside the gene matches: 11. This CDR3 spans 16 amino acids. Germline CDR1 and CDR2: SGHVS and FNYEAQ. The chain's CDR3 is CASSRKRTGGVYEQYF. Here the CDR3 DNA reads TGTGCCAGCAGCCGAAAGAGGACAGGGGGGGTTTACGAGCAGTACTTC.

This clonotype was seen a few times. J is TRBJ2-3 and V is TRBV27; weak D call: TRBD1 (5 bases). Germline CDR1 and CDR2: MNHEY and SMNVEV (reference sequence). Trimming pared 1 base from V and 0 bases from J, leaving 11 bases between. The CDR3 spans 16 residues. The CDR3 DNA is TGTGCCAGCAGTTTATTGGAAGGGGCTAGCACAGATACGCAGTATTTT. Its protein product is CASSLLEGASTDTQYF.